One TCR beta chain is described in this entry. This specimen belongs to a study of blood T cell repertoires in COVID-19. Study at large: PBMCs, B-cell-depleted T cells, or T cells provided the cDNA or gDNA that made up the material.

V was clipped by 6 bases and J by 9 bases, with 24 bases between them. The V gene's germline CDR1 is MGHDK and CDR2 SYGVNS. The CDR3 length is 16 residues. Original processing methods: Amplification with reference gene primers provided the estimates of nucleated cell counts. Generated by immunoSEQ multiplex PCR, the TCRdb table keeps only in-frame clones and is missing some. Clone size and the V and J calls come from that table; the DNA yielded D and trimming. The table has a few hundred thousand clones, 87% seen once; the top ten hold 5.5% to 7%. All enrollees were roughly 18 to 89 years old and from some 24 US areas. Two negative PCRs, clearance, or symptom resolution had been documented for recovered Cohort 3 donors.

The sample was PBMCs or T cells enriched from blood (not recorded which). This receptor was taken from a young woman who had recovered from COVID-19. The chain uses TRBV25-1 and TRBJ2-1; tentative D call: TRBD2 (6 bases). This chain's CDR3 is CASSLPGLAAGGEQFF. In nucleotides, the CDR3 is TGTGCCAGCAGCCTCCCTGGACTGGCAGCCGGGGGTGAGCAGTTCTTC.